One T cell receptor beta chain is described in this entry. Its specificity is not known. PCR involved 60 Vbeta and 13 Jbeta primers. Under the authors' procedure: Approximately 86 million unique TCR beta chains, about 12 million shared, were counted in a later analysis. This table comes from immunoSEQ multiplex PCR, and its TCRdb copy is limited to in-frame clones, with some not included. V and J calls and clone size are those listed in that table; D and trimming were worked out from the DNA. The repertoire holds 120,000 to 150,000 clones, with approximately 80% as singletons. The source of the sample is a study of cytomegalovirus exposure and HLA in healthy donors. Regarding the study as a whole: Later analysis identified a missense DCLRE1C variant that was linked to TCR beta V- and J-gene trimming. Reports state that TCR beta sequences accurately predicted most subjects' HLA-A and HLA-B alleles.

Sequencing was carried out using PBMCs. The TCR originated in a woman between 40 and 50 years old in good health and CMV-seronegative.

CDR3 sequence (DNA): TGTGCCAGCAGCCTGGCTAGCGGGAGATTTGCAGATACGCAGTATTTT. Translating gives CASSLASGRFADTQYF. This chain joins TRBV7-8 and TRBJ2-3; TRBD2 matches 10 bases. Looked up from germline, CDR1 is SGHVS and CDR2 is FQNEAQ. Trimming at V came to 5 bases and at J to 4 bases, leaving 9 bases not matched to a gene. The CDR3 loop spans 16 amino acids.